This T cell receptor (beta chain) came from a study of CD8 T cells in ankylosing spondylitis. Findings of the study overall: Reports say disease-linked clones showed up significantly more in matched ankylosing spondylitis synovial fluid. Blood from ankylosing spondylitis patients appeared to carry a characteristic roughly eight-variant TCR beta motif. A CD8+ phenotype characterized the disease-linked clones, which were relatively rare in peripheral blood.

V was pared by 8 bases and J by 9 bases, with 5 bases of the junction left unmatched. CDR3 length: 12 amino acids. A few counts support this clonotype. Its antigen is unidentified. MiXCR was run by TCRdb on the 5' RACE reads, yielding one entry per CDR3 protein. The profile shows just under 550,000 distinct CDR3 sequences, about 13% of them singletons. The sequence derives from a male donor with ankylosing spondylitis. The J gene is TRBJ2-1, the V gene TRBV12-3 or TRBV12-4; 9 positions agree with TRBD1. The sequencing input was blood, either unsorted or a sorted T cell fraction (not recorded which). For the CDR3, the DNA is TGTGCCAGCGAACAGGGGGCGGGTGAGCAGTTCTTC. Amino acids: CASEQGAGEQFF.